This entry lists 13 T cell receptor beta chains sequenced from one sample in a study of T cell repertoires in cytomegalovirus infection. TCRdb fed the reads into MiXCR, producing one record per CDR3 protein. Counted here are a few hundred thousand distinct CDR3 sequences, about a sixth occurring once; the ten biggest clones make up less than 50%. Sequencing was performed on CD8+ T cells from PBMCs. Every receptor here comes from a human donor in good health (CMV status not recorded). Some clones in this sample may be carry-over from other donors' samples.

This chain uses TRBV27 with TRBJ1-5; D gene ambiguous. Per the germline V gene, CDR1 is MNHEY and CDR2 is SMNVEV (reference sequence). With 6 bases removed from V and 2 bases from J, the gap between germline ends came to 8 bases. CDR3 length: 13 amino acids. In nucleotides, the CDR3 is TGTGCCAGCAGGGGCTACGGCAATCAGCCCCAGCATTTT. Translation gives CASRGYGNQPQHF.

This clonotype was observed many times. CDR3 region: CASSLFQGPSSYNEQFF. The DNA of the CDR3 is TGTGCCAGCAGCTTGTTCCAAGGACCGAGCTCCTACAATGAGCAGTTCTTC. This chain uses TRBV7-3 with TRBJ2-1; D is uncertain. Trimming stripped 3 bases from V and 0 bases from J, with 15 bases between. In germline, CDR1 is SGHTA, CDR2 FQGTGA. This CDR3 has 17 amino acids. The full variable domain, its missing parts supplied by reference TRBV7-3 and TRBJ2-1, is GAGVSQTPSNKVTEKGKYVELRCDPISGHTALYWYRQSLGQGPEFLIYFQGTGAADDSGLPNDRFFAVRPEGSVSTLKIQRTERGDSAVYLCASSLFQGPSSYNEQFFGPGTRLTVL.

This clonotype was detected once. The genes are TRBV28 and TRBJ1-6; D call uncertain. The CDR3 is 16 residues long. Germline V lookup: CDR1 MDHEN, CDR2 SYDVKM. V shed 6 bases and J shed 6 bases, with 18 bases lying between them. The CDR3 is CASSSLTAVINSPLHF. The CDR3 DNA reads as TGTGCCAGCAGCTCCCTCACCGCAGTGATTAATTCACCCCTCCACTTT.

Only a few counts were recorded for this clonotype. The V call is TRBV19, the J call TRBJ1-2, with a tentative D call TRBD1 (5 bases). This CDR3 has 14 residues. Germline values: CDR1 LNHDA, CDR2 SQIVND (reference sequence). V gave up 10 bases and J gave up 1 base, with 16 bases separating them. CDR3: CATSRGGDNYGYTF. DNA for the CDR3: TGTGCCACCAGTCGGGGAGGGGATAACTATGGCTACACCTTC.

This clonotype occurred many times. This chain uses TRBV11-2 with TRBJ1-1, with D maybe TRBD1 (5 bases). V lost 2 bases to trimming and J lost 4 bases, with 20 bases between them. CDR1 is SGHAT, CDR2 FQNNGV, per germline. The CDR3 is 17 residues long. CDR3 bases: TGTGCCAGCAGCTTACCGGGCTTGCACGGGGGGTTCACTGAAGCTTTCTTT. This codes for CASSLPGLHGGFTEAFF.

This clonotype has only a few counts. At one boundary the junction diverges from the germline segment, which might be a read error. The V call is TRBV4-1, the J call TRBJ2-7; 7 bases align to TRBD1. This CDR3 region has 15 residues. CDR1 and CDR2 (germline): MGHRA, YSYEKL. CDR3 sequence (DNA): TGCGCCAGCAGCGAAGAGACAGGGAGCACCTACGAGCAGTACTTC. This gives the protein CASSEETGSTYEQYF.

The genes are TRBV6-5 and TRBJ2-7, with 9 nucleotides matching TRBD1. Trimming took 6 bases from V and 5 from J; bases not matched to a gene: 8. Germline V lookup: CDR1 MNHEY, CDR2 SVGAGI. The CDR3 is 14 amino acids. CDR3 nucleotides: TGTGCCAGCAGGCGCTGGACAGGGGCACACGAGCAGTACTTC. Its protein is CASRRWTGAHEQYF.

This clonotype was found a few times. The genes are TRBV6-5 and TRBJ2-1; the D call may be TRBD1 or TRBD2 (5 bases each). Between the trimmed V and J ends, which lost 4 bases and 3 bases, there was a span of 13 bases. CDR1 is MNHEY and CDR2 is SVGAGI in the germline V gene. This CDR3 spans 15 amino acids. Here the CDR3 DNA reads TGTGCCAGCAGTTTGGGGGACGGCCTCTACAATGAGCAGTTCTTC. This sequence encodes CASSLGDGLYNEQFF.

The chain carries TRBV2 and TRBJ2-5, with a possible D match to TRBD2 (6 bases). The germline V and J ends were trimmed by 6 bases and 1 base, with 15 bases remaining between them. The CDR3 runs to 15 residues. Germline V gene lookup returns CDR1 SNHLY and CDR2 FYNNEI. The CDR3: CASRIRRGGQETQYF. DNA of the CDR3: TGTGCCAGCAGGATACGACGGGGAGGCCAAGAGACCCAGTACTTC.

In this sample, this clonotype turned up many times. V and J are TRBV7-6 and TRBJ2-7; no reliable D call. The V end lost 5 bases, the J end lost 0 bases, and 11 bases lay between the germline ends. The CDR3 is 14 amino acids. CDR1 is SGHVS and CDR2 is FNYEAQ in the germline V gene. The CDR3 coding sequence is TGTGCCAGCAGCCCTGAGTCAGTCTCCTACGAGCAGTACTTC. This sequence encodes CASSPESVSYEQYF.

There are many counts of this clonotype. The rearrangement links TRBV7-9 to TRBJ1-5; tentatively, D is TRBD1 (6 bases). V lost 0 bases, J lost 2 bases, and 20 bases lay in between. Germline assignment: CDR1 SEHNR and CDR2 FQNEAQ (reference sequence). There are 19 residues in the CDR3. The CDR3: CASSLAQGRDLEGNQPQHF. CDR3 nucleotide sequence: TGTGCCAGCAGCTTAGCCCAGGGGAGGGATCTAGAAGGCAATCAGCCCCAGCATTTT.

The V and J genes are TRBV20-1 and TRBJ2-1, with D perhaps TRBD2 (5 bases). V lost 0 bases and J 8 bases, leaving 14 bases between the germline ends. Germline V CDR1 and CDR2: DFQATT, SNEGSKA (reference sequence). This CDR3 has 14 residues. The CDR3 region is CSARDSEGPDEQFF. The CDR3 nucleotides are TGCAGTGCTAGAGATTCCGAGGGCCCCGATGAGCAGTTCTTC.

This clonotype has a handful of counts. The gene calls are TRBV15 and TRBJ1-5; D unresolved. From germline, CDR1 is LNHNV and CDR2 YYDKDF (reference sequence). The CDR3 is made up of 13 amino acids. Deletions cut 0 bases from V and 5 bases from J, with 5 bases between. The CDR3 coding sequence is TGTGCCACCAGCAGAGATATCCATCAGCCCCAGCATTTT. It encodes CATSRDIHQPQHF.